These T cell receptor beta chains were read from a single sample in a study of early T cells in non-severe SARS-CoV-2 infection. TCRdb reprocessed the 5' RACE reads via MiXCR and lists one record per CDR3 protein. The repertoire has about 46,000 distinct CDR3 sequences, around a tenth of them found once; the top ten carry under 15%. The sequenced sample was whole blood. All receptors derive from an adult who was a healthcare worker with PCR-confirmed SARS-CoV-2 infection or an uninfected control (not recorded which). The CDR3 runs from the conserved cysteine through the conserved F or W. D genes are given only for firm matches. Where a row states a size, it is once, few, many or the class of an expanded clone; other rows omit it.

CDR3 DNA	CDR3 protein	V gene	J gene	D gene	clone size
TGTGCCACCAGCAGAGATACTGCGGGGACTGAAGCTTTCTTT	CATSRDTAGTEAFF	TRBV15	TRBJ1-1	NA	NA
TGCGCCAGCAGCTCTAGCGGAAGCTCCTACGAGCAGTACTTC	CASSSSGSSYEQYF	TRBV5-1	TRBJ2-7	TRBD2	many
TGCGCCAGCAGCTTGGACTGGGGACAGGGATCAAACACTGAAGCTTTCTTT	CASSLDWGQGSNTEAFF	TRBV5-1	TRBJ1-1	TRBD1	NA
TGTGCCAGCAGGACCCTAGCGGGACCAAGTCACAATGAGCAGTTCTTC	CASRTLAGPSHNEQFF	TRBV11-1	TRBJ2-1	TRBD2	many
TGTGCCAGCAGTTTATGGAAGACTAGCGGGAGTGGCGAGCAGTACTTC	CASSLWKTSGSGEQYF	TRBV28	TRBJ2-7	TRBD2	NA
TGTGCCAGCATCAAGGGTATGGAGCCTGAAGCTTTCTTT	CASIKGMEPEAFF	TRBV2	TRBJ1-1	NA	NA
TGCAGTGCTAGACACCTGAACACCGGGGAGCTGTTTTTT	CSARHLNTGELFF	TRBV20-1	TRBJ2-2	NA	few
TGCAGTGCTAGGCCGGGGCAGTACGAGCAGTACTTC	CSARPGQYEQYF	TRBV20-1	TRBJ2-7	NA	NA
TGTGCCAGCAGTTCCCCAGCTACAGATAGACAAGAGACCCAGTACTTC	CASSSPATDRQETQYF	TRBV28	TRBJ2-5	NA	NA
TGTGCCAGCAGTTTATCGGTCAGGGCAGGGGATAGTACGCAGTATTTT	CASSLSVRAGDSTQYF	TRBV27	TRBJ2-3	NA	few
TGTGCCAGCAGTTACCCGGTAATTCCTCACAATGAGCAGTTCTTC	CASSYPVIPHNEQFF	TRBV6-2/TRBV6-3	TRBJ2-1	NA	many
TGTGCCAGCACCCCGGGACCCCCCAGAAACGAGCAGTACTTC	CASTPGPPRNEQYF	TRBV28	TRBJ2-7	NA	many
TGTGCCAGCAGTTTAGAACTAGCGGGATTGGGATCCCAAGAGACCCAGTACTTC	CASSLELAGLGSQETQYF	TRBV28	TRBJ2-5	TRBD2	NA
TGTGCCACCAGTGATCACAGGGACAGCACCGGGGAGCTGTTTTTT	CATSDHRDSTGELFF	TRBV24-1	TRBJ2-2	TRBD1	few
TGTGCCAGCAGTTTAGGGGATGGCTACACCTTC	CASSLGDGYTF	TRBV28	TRBJ1-2	NA	many
TGTGCCAGCAGTTTTATGGAGGTCGTCTACGAGCAGTACTTC	CASSFMEVVYEQYF	TRBV28	TRBJ2-7	NA	NA
TGTGCCAGCAGTTTATTCCAGGGGTGGGGAGTCTATAATTCACCCCTCCACTTT	CASSLFQGWGVYNSPLHF	TRBV28	TRBJ1-6	NA	many
TGTGCCAGTAGCTTACAGGGTAGGGGAGATACGCAGTATTTT	CASSLQGRGDTQYF	TRBV19	TRBJ2-3	NA	many
TGTGCCAGCAGTTTTCAGACAGTTAACTATGGCTACACCTTC	CASSFQTVNYGYTF	TRBV28	TRBJ1-2	NA	NA
TGTGCCAGCAGCTCAGGGGTTTCGCGCAATCAGCCCCAGCATTTT	CASSSGVSRNQPQHF	TRBV27	TRBJ1-5	NA	many
TGTGCCACCAGTGATTCAGGGTCATCCTACGAGCAGTACTTC	CATSDSGSSYEQYF	TRBV24-1	TRBJ2-7	NA	many
TGTGTCAGCAGCTTTGGAAAACTATCCCCACGCATTCAGTACTTC	CVSSFGKLSPRIQYF	TRBV5-6	TRBJ2-4	NA	NA
TGTGCCTGCAGTTTATCGGGTGAAGGAGGCTACACCTTC	CACSLSGEGGYTF	TRBV12-3/TRBV12-4	TRBJ1-2	NA	NA
TGTGCCAGCAGCTTAGAGCGAGGAAAAAACATTCAGTACTTC	CASSLERGKNIQYF	TRBV7-2	TRBJ2-4	NA	few
TGTGCCAGCAGTTACGAGGGAGGCTCTACTAACTATGGCTACACCTTC	CASSYEGGSTNYGYTF	TRBV6-2/TRBV6-3	TRBJ1-2	NA	many
TGTGCCAGCAGCGGGACAGGGTCCTACAATGAGCAGTTCTTC	CASSGTGSYNEQFF	TRBV7-3	TRBJ2-1	TRBD1	many
TGTGCCAGCAGTTCCCTTTCGGGAGCCTCCTACGAGCAGTACTTC	CASSSLSGASYEQYF	TRBV28	TRBJ2-7	NA	many
TGTGCCAGCAGCCCACGGACAGCCCTATCCTACGAGCAGTACTTC	CASSPRTALSYEQYF	TRBV7-9	TRBJ2-7	NA	many
TGTGCCAGCAGATTCCCAGGGGCTGAAGCTTTCTTT	CASRFPGAEAFF	TRBV6-6	TRBJ1-1	NA	many
TGTGCCATCAGTGATCCCGATGGTCAGCCCCAGCATTTT	CAISDPDGQPQHF	TRBV10-3	TRBJ1-5	NA	many
TGTGCCAGCAGCTTAGCGCCAGGGTTTGTCGGCGCAAGTTATAGCAATCAGCCCCAGCATTTT	CASSLAPGFVGASYSNQPQHF	TRBV7-2	TRBJ1-5	NA	NA
TGTGCCAGCAGGACCGGGACAGGTTACAATGAGCAGTTCTTC	CASRTGTGYNEQFF	TRBV12-3/TRBV12-4	TRBJ2-1	TRBD1	many
TGTGCCAGCAGTGCCGGATACAGGAGCGGGGAGCTGTTTTTT	CASSAGYRSGELFF	TRBV28	TRBJ2-2	NA	NA
TGCAGCGTTGACGAGGGGGCGCGAAACATTCAGTACTTC	CSVDEGARNIQYF	TRBV29-1	TRBJ2-4	TRBD1	NA
TGCAGCGTTGTAGCGGGACCGAGCACAGATACGCAGTATTTT	CSVVAGPSTDTQYF	TRBV29-1	TRBJ2-3	TRBD2	few
TGCAGCGTTGGGACCCTCGGGGGTCAAGGAGATACGCAGTATTTT	CSVGTLGGQGDTQYF	TRBV29-1	TRBJ2-3	NA	few
TGTGCCAGCAGCTGGACAGGGGGTGAAGAAAAACTGTTTTTT	CASSWTGGEEKLFF	TRBV6-5	TRBJ1-4	TRBD1	many
TGCAGCGTTGGGGGGACAGGGGACACTGAAGCTTTCTTT	CSVGGTGDTEAFF	TRBV29-1	TRBJ1-1	TRBD1	many
TGTGCCAGCAACCGAAGACAGGGGGGCACTGAAGCTTTCTTT	CASNRRQGGTEAFF	TRBV2	TRBJ1-1	TRBD1	NA
TGTGCCAGCAGGTCGAACACTGAAGCTTTCTTT	CASRSNTEAFF	TRBV3-1	TRBJ1-1	NA	many
TGTGCCAGCAGCCCCACTAGCGGGAGACATTACGAGCAGTACTTC	CASSPTSGRHYEQYF	TRBV9	TRBJ2-7	TRBD2	many
TGTGCCAGCAGCCATGAGGACAGGGTGGCCTTTCCAGATACGCAGTATTTT	CASSHEDRVAFPDTQYF	TRBV7-6	TRBJ2-3	TRBD1	few
TGTGCCAGCAGTCCGGTTGTCGGCGGTTCACCCCTCCACTTT	CASSPVVGGSPLHF	TRBV7-8	TRBJ1-6	NA	many
TGTGCCTGGAACCCCTCGGGTACCACTGAAGCTTTCTTT	CAWNPSGTTEAFF	TRBV30	TRBJ1-1	NA	many
TGTGCCAGCAGCCCCAACGGCAGGGACTATGGCTACACCTTC	CASSPNGRDYGYTF	TRBV3-1	TRBJ1-2	NA	many